This T cell receptor (beta chain) stems from a study of regulatory T cells in long-lasting Graves disease. Study-level findings and limits: Favoring TRBV28, TRBJ1-2 and TRBJ2-5 was a feature seen in persistent disease.

The time point denotes: newly diagnosed GD, antithyroid drugs for less than 3 months. The authors made the TCR library using RNA they extracted from PBMCs. The CDR3 totals 12 residues. Germline assignment: CDR1 LGHDT and CDR2 YNNKEL (reference sequence). The V gene lost 4 bases and the J gene lost 5 bases, with 8 bases spanning the gap. Arm-PCR of CDR3 regions and iRepertoire HTBI primers were the basis on which TCR beta libraries were built. A single record per CDR3 protein comes from TCRdb applying MiXCR to the multiplex PCR reads. The sample consists of about 320,000 distinct CDR3 sequences, over 15% of them appearing once. With regard to this clonotype: Its antigen is unknown.

This specimen was peripheral blood mononuclear cells (PBMCs), taken at new diagnosis, from a patient treated with antithyroid drugs. The TCR originated in a female donor with Graves disease. The rearrangement joins TRBV3-1 to TRBJ2-5; no clear D. The CDR3 loop reads CASSLSDETQYF. The CDR3 region has the DNA TGTGCCAGCAGCCTCTCTGATGAGACCCAGTACTTC.